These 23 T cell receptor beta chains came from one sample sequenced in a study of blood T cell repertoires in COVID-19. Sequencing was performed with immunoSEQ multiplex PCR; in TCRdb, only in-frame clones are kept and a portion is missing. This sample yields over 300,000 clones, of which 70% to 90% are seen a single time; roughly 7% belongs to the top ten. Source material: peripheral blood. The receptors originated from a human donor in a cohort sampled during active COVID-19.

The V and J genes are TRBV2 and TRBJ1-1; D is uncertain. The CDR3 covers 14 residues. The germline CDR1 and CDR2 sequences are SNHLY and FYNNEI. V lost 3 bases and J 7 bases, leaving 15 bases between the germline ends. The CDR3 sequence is CASSDFEGAGEAFF. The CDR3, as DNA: TGTGCCAGCAGTGATTTTGAGGGCGCCGGTGAAGCTTTCTTT.

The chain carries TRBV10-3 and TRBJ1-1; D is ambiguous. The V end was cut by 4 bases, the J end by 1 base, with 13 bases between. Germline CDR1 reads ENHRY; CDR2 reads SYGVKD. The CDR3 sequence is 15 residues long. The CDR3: CAISGGGYSNTEAFF. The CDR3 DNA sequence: TGTGCCATCAGTGGCGGAGGGTACTCGAACACTGAAGCTTTCTTT.

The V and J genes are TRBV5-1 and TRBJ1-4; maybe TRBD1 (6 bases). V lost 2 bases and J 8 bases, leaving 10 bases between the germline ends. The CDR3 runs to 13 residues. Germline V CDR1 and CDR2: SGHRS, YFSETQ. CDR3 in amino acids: CASSFLGAEKLFF. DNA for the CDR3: TGCGCCAGCAGCTTTTTGGGGGCGGAAAAACTGTTTTTT.

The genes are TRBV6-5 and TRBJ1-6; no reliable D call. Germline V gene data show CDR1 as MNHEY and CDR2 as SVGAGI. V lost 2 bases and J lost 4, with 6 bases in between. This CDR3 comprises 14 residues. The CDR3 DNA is TGTGCCAGCAGTTACGGAGGGTATAATTCACCCCTCCACTTT. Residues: CASSYGGYNSPLHF.

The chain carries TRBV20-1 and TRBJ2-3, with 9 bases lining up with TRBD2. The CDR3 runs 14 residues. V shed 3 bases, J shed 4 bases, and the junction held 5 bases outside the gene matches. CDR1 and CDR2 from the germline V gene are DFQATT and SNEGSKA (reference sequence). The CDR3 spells CSASLAGWPDTQYF. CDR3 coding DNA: TGCAGTGCTAGTCTAGCGGGGTGGCCAGATACGCAGTATTTT.

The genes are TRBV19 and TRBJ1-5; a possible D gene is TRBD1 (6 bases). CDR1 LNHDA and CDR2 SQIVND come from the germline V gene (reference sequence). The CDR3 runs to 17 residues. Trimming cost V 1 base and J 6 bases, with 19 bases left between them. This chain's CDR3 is CASSIAPFTGFTQPQHF. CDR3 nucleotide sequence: TGTGCCAGTAGTATAGCCCCTTTTACAGGGTTCACTCAGCCCCAGCATTTT.

CDR3 nucleotides: TGTGCCAGCACCCCCGGGACATCGAACACCGGGGAGCTGTTTTTT. This gives the protein CASTPGTSNTGELFF. J is TRBJ2-2 and V is TRBV25-1, with a possible D match to TRBD1 (6 bases). CDR3 length: 15 residues. In germline, CDR1 is MGHDK, CDR2 SYGVNS. Trimming took 7 bases from V and 0 from J, leaving 12 bases between them.

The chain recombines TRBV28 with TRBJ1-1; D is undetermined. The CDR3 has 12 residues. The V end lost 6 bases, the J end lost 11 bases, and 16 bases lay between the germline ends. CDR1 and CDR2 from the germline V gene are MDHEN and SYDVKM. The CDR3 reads CASSNSQELAFF. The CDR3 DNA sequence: TGTGCCAGCAGCAATTCCCAGGAATTGGCTTTCTTT.

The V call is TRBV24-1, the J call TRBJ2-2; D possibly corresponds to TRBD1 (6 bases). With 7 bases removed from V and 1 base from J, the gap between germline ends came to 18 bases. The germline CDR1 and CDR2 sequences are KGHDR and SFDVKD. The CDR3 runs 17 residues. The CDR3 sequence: CATRGESGQRNTGELFF. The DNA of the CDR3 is TGTGCCACCAGGGGGGAAAGTGGACAGAGGAACACCGGGGAGCTGTTTTTT.

The DNA for the CDR3 is TGTGCCAGCTCACAAGCGGGGCACGAGGAGACCCAGTACTTC. It yields the protein CASSQAGHEETQYF. This chain joins TRBV18 and TRBJ2-5; 7 positions match TRBD2. With V trimmed by 4 bases and J by 5 bases, 7 bases remained unmatched. The CDR3 spans 14 residues. Germline V gene data show CDR1 as KGHSH and CDR2 as LQKENI.

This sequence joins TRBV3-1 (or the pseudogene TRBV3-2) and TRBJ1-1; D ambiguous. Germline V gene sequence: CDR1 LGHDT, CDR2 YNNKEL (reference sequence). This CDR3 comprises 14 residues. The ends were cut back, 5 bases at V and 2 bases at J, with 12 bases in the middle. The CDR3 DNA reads TGTGCCAGCAGCTCGAGGGCGGTAAACACTGAAGCTTTCTTT. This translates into CASSSRAVNTEAFF.

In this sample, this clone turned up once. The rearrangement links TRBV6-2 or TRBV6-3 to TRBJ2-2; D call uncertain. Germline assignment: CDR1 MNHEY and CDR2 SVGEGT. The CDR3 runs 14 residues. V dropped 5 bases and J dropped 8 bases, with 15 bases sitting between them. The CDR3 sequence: CASSNLPSVGELFF. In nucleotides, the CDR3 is TGTGCCAGCAGTAACCTCCCCTCAGTAGGGGAGCTGTTTTTT.

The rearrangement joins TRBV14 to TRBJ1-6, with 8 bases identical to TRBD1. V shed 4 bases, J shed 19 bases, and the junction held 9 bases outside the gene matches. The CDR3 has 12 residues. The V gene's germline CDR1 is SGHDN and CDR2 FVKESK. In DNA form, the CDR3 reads TGTGCCAGCAGCCCTACAGGGGGATTTGCTCACTTT. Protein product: CASSPTGGFAHF.

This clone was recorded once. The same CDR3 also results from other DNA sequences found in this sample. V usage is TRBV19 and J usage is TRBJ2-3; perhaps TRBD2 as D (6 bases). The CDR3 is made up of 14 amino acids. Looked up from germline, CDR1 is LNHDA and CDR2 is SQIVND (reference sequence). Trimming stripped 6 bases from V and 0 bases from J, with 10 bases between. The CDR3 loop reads CASSPRGSTDTQYF. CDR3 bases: TGTGCCAGTAGCCCCCGGGGGAGCACAGATACGCAGTATTTT.

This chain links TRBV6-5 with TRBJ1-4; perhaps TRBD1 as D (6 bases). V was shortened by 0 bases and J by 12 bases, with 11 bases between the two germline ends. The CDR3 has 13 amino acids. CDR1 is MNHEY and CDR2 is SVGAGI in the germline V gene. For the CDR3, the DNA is TGTGCCAGCAGTTACTCACAGGGCTTAGAACTGTTTTTT. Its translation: CASSYSQGLELFF.

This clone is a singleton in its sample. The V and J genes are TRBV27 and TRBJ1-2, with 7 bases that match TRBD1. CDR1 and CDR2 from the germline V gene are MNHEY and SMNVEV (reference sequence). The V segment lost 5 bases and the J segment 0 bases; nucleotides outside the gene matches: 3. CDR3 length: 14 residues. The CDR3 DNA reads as TGTGCCAGCAGTAGGGACAGAGCTAACTATGGCTACACCTTC. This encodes CASSRDRANYGYTF.

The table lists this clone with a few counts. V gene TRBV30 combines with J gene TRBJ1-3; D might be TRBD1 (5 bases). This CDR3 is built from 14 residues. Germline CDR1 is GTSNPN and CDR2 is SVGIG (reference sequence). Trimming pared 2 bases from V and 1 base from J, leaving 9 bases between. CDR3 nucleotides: TGTGCCTGGAGTCGTTCAGGGTCTGGAAACACCATATATTTT. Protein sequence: CAWSRSGSGNTIYF.

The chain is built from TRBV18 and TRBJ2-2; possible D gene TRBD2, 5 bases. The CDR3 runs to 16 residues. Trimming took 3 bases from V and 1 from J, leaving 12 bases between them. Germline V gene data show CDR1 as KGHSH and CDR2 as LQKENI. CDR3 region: CASSPLPGLNTGELFF. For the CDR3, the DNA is TGTGCCAGCTCACCTCTTCCAGGACTGAACACCGGGGAGCTGTTTTTT.

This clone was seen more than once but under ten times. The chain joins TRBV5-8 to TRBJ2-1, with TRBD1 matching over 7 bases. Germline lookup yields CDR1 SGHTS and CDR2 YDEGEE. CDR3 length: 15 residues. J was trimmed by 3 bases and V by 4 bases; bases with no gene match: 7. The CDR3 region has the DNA TGTGCCAGCAGCAAACAGGGGATCAACTACAATGAGCAGTTCTTC. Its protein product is CASSKQGINYNEQFF.

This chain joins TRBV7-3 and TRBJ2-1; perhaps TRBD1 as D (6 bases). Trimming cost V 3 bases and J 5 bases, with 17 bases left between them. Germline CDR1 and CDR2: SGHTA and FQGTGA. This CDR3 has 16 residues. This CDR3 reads CASSFSQGNRDNEQFF. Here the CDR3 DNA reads TGTGCCAGCAGCTTCTCACAGGGAAACAGGGACAATGAGCAGTTCTTC.

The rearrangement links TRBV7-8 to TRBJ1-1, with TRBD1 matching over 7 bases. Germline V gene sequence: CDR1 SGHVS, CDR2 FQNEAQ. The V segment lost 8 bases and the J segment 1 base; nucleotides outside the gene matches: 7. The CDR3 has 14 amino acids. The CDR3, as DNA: TGTGCCAGCCCAGAGGGGGACAGGAACACTGAAGCTTTCTTT. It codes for CASPEGDRNTEAFF.

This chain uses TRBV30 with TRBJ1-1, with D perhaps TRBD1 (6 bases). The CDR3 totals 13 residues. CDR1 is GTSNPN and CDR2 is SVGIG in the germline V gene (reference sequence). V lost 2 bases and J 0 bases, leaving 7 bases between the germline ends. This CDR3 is CAWSRQVNTEAFF. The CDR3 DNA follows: TGTGCCTGGAGTCGACAGGTGAACACTGAAGCTTTCTTT.

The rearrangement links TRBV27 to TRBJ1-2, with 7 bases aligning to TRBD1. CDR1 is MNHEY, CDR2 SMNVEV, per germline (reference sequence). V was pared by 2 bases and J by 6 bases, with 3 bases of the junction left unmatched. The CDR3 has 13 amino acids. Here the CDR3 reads CASSLRRGDGYTF. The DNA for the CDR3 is TGTGCCAGCAGTTTACGCAGGGGGGATGGCTACACCTTC.